The next 22 T cell receptor beta chains were all read from a single sample in a study of CD8 T cells in Susac syndrome. Random hexamers served to reverse transcribe roughly 0.45 to 1 ug RNA. TCRdb re-called the immunoSEQ multiplex PCR reads with MiXCR, one entry per CDR3 protein. The repertoire holds about 400,000 distinct CDR3 sequences, with 85% as singletons. Sequencing input: CD8+ T cells from PBMCs. The receptor source for this set is a human donor with multiple sclerosis.

The rearrangement links TRBV5-1 to TRBJ1-1; 8 bases are a match to TRBD1. Germline V gene sequence: CDR1 SGHRS, CDR2 YFSETQ. CDR3 length: 15 amino acids. V trimming: 4 bases; J trimming: 1 base; junction bases outside the gene matches: 6. The chain's CDR3 is CASSDGQGSNTEAFF. The CDR3 coding sequence is TGCGCCAGCAGCGACGGACAGGGTTCGAACACTGAAGCTTTCTTT.

The chain is built from TRBV12-3 or TRBV12-4 and TRBJ2-3; maybe TRBD2 (5 bases). Trimming pared 1 base from V and 0 bases from J, leaving 17 bases between. The CDR3 length is 18 residues. The CDR3 DNA reads TGTGCCAGCAGTTTAGAGGCATTCCAACGGACTAGCACAGATACGCAGTATTTT. It is translated as CASSLEAFQRTSTDTQYF.

The gene calls are TRBV4-1 and TRBJ1-3; no firm D call. V gave up 0 bases and J gave up 3 bases, with 12 bases separating them. The CDR3 sequence is 16 residues long. Germline V gene data show CDR1 as MGHRA and CDR2 as YSYEKL. This chain's CDR3 is CASSQEFRGGGNTIYF. The CDR3 nucleotides are TGCGCCAGCAGCCAAGAATTCCGGGGAGGTGGAAACACCATATATTTT.

V gene TRBV15 combines with J gene TRBJ1-2; no reliable D call. The length of the CDR3 is 15 residues. The germline V gene encodes CDR1 LNHNV and CDR2 YYDKDF (reference sequence). Trimming pared 3 bases from V and 9 bases from J, leaving 20 bases between. This chain's CDR3 is CATSSVSALPPSYTF. For the CDR3, the DNA is TGTGCCACCAGCAGTGTGAGCGCCCTTCCACCTAGCTACACCTTC. Variable domain in full (rest from reference TRBV15 and TRBJ1-2): DAMVIQNPRYQVTQFGKPVTLSCSQTLNHNVMYWYQQKSSQAPKLLFHYYDKDFNNEADTPDNFQSRRPNTSFCFLDIRSPGLGDTAMYLCATSSVSALPPSYTFGSGTRLTVV.

This rearrangement joins TRBV4-1 to TRBJ2-7, with 9 bases matching TRBD2. Per germline, CDR1 MGHRA and CDR2 YSYEKL. V lost 0 bases and J lost 4; bases outside the gene matches: 7. The CDR3 is made up of 16 amino acids. CDR3 sequence reads: CASSQETAGGIYEQYF. CDR3 DNA: TGCGCCAGCAGCCAAGAGACAGCGGGAGGTATTTACGAGCAGTACTTC.

CDR3 in DNA: TGTGCCAGCAGTATTGGACCCGGGGTCGATGAGCAGTTCTTC. Protein sequence: CASSIGPGVDEQFF. The V gene is TRBV27, the J gene TRBJ2-1; the D gene is possibly TRBD2 (5 bases). V dropped 5 bases and J dropped 8 bases, with 16 bases sitting between them. The CDR3 runs to 14 residues. Germline assignment: CDR1 MNHEY and CDR2 SMNVEV (reference sequence).

The chain is built from TRBV5-1 and TRBJ2-1, with 10 nucleotides matching TRBD2. The CDR3 spans 15 residues. Trimming at V came to 0 bases and at J to 7 bases, leaving 4 bases not matched to a gene. CDR1 is SGHRS, CDR2 YFSETQ, per germline. The DNA for the CDR3 is TGCGCCAGCAGCTTGGAGCCTAGCGGGGGTAATGAGCAGTTCTTC. Translated, it gives CASSLEPSGGNEQFF.

This chain links TRBV6-5 with TRBJ1-1, with D possibly TRBD1 on 6 matching bases. The germline gives CDR1 MNHEY, CDR2 SVGAGI. The CDR3 consists of 18 residues. Trimming pared 0 bases from V and 3 bases from J, leaving 20 bases between. This CDR3 is CASSYSTPGHPGDTEAFF. The CDR3 DNA reads as TGTGCCAGCAGTTACTCTACCCCGGGACACCCAGGGGACACTGAAGCTTTCTTT.

This sequence joins TRBV12-3 or TRBV12-4 and TRBJ1-5; D ambiguous. The V end was cut by 0 bases, the J end by 0 bases, with 18 bases between. There are 19 residues in the CDR3. The CDR3 here is CASSLARENRVSSNQPQHF. The CDR3 nucleotides read TGTGCCAGCAGTTTAGCGCGGGAGAATCGGGTCAGTAGCAATCAGCCCCAGCATTTT.

V and J are TRBV11-2 and TRBJ2-1; 9 bases fit TRBD2. V lost 1 base, J lost 9 bases, and 7 bases stayed unmatched. CDR3 size: 15 residues. Germline CDR1 SGHAT, CDR2 FQNNGV. The CDR3 DNA is TGTGCCAGCAGCTTAGTAGCGGGAGAATTTAGTGAGCAGTTCTTC. Its translation is CASSLVAGEFSEQFF.

This rearrangement joins TRBV15 to TRBJ2-7; 11 positions match TRBD1. Germline V gives CDR1 LNHNV, CDR2 YYDKDF (reference sequence). The CDR3 extends over 16 amino acids. The V and J ends lost 3 bases and 0 bases, in that order; junction bases with no gene match: 4. CDR3 loop: CATSSWDRGDSYEQYF. CDR3 DNA: TGTGCCACCAGCAGTTGGGACAGGGGGGACTCCTACGAGCAGTACTTC.

The chain joins TRBV2 to TRBJ2-5, with D unclear. The CDR3 loop spans 14 amino acids. The germline V gene has CDR1 SNHLY and CDR2 FYNNEI. The germline V and J ends were trimmed by 0 bases and 0 bases, with 5 bases remaining between them. The DNA of the CDR3 is TGTGCCAGCAGTGAAGCTGGCGACCAAGAGACCCAGTACTTC. Protein: CASSEAGDQETQYF.

This chain connects TRBV30 to TRBJ1-5; D may be TRBD1 (5 bases). This CDR3 has 12 amino acids. Per the germline V gene, CDR1 is GTSNPN and CDR2 is SVGIG (reference sequence). Trimming stripped 6 bases from V and 4 bases from J, with 10 bases between. CDR3: CACDSQNQPQHF. CDR3 nucleotide sequence: TGTGCCTGCGACAGCCAGAATCAGCCCCAGCATTTT.

This chain links TRBV25-1 with TRBJ2-1, with a possible D match to TRBD1 (6 bases). Germline CDR1 reads MGHDK; CDR2 reads SYGVNS. V lost 6 bases to trimming and J lost 4 bases, with 19 bases between them. The CDR3 is 16 residues long. The CDR3 protein is CASSDRSRGPYNEQFF. The CDR3 DNA is TGTGCCAGCAGCGACAGGAGTAGGGGACCGTACAATGAGCAGTTCTTC.

V and J are TRBV5-1 and TRBJ2-3, with D unclear. Germline values: CDR1 SGHRS, CDR2 YFSETQ. Trimming stripped 5 bases from V and 5 bases from J, with 27 bases between. The length of the CDR3 is 18 residues. CDR3 amino acids: CASRPYPGANPLRDTQYF. Written as DNA, the CDR3 is TGCGCCAGCAGACCCTACCCCGGCGCGAACCCTTTGAGAGATACGCAGTATTTT.

This CDR3 is CASSYGTLSEAFF. The CDR3 bases are TGTGCCAGCAGTTACGGGACTCTCAGTGAAGCTTTCTTT. The chain combines TRBV6-2 or TRBV6-3 with TRBJ1-1; D may be TRBD1 (5 bases). CDR3 length: 13 amino acids. V was trimmed by 2 bases and J by 7 bases, leaving 11 bases between them. Germline CDR1 and CDR2: MNHEY and SVGEGT.

The chain is built from TRBV5-1 and TRBJ2-2; 8 bases fit TRBD2. Germline loops: CDR1 SGHRS, CDR2 YFSETQ. V dropped 2 bases and J dropped 1; count of bases not matched to a gene: 7. The CDR3 extends over 17 amino acids. The CDR3 sequence is CASSFRYAGGNTGELFF. As DNA, the CDR3 is TGCGCCAGCAGCTTTCGATATGCGGGAGGGAACACCGGGGAGCTGTTTTTT.

The chain links TRBV4-1 to TRBJ2-5, with D perhaps matching TRBD1 (6 bases). CDR3 length equals 13 residues. V lost 1 base and J lost 4, with 7 bases in between. CDR1 MGHRA and CDR2 YSYEKL come from the germline V gene. CDR3 residues: CASSQGDTETQYF. CDR3 DNA sequence: TGCGCCAGCAGCCAAGGGGACACAGAGACCCAGTACTTC.

The chain has TRBV18 and TRBJ2-1; 7 bases fit TRBD2. The trim removed 2 bases at V and 1 base at J, leaving 11 bases unmatched. The germline V gene has CDR1 KGHSH and CDR2 LQKENI. This CDR3 comprises 18 residues. For the CDR3, the DNA is TGTGCCAGCTCACCAGTCCTAGCGGCCGAAGGGTCCTACAATGAGCAGTTCTTC. Encoded protein: CASSPVLAAEGSYNEQFF.

The chain has TRBV29-1 and TRBJ1-1; 7 bases fit TRBD1. This CDR3 has 12 residues. Germline V lookup: CDR1 SQVTM, CDR2 ANQGSEA. With 7 bases clipped from V and 6 bases from J, the junction kept 8 bases outside the gene matches. CDR3 region: CSASTGWAEAFF. For the CDR3, the DNA is TGCAGCGCTTCGACAGGGTGGGCTGAAGCTTTCTTT.

This clonotype was counted once. The chain joins TRBV12-3 or TRBV12-4 to TRBJ1-4; D remains ambiguous. Trimming shortened V by 1 base and J by 0 bases, and 12 bases separated the two germline ends. The CDR3 spans 17 residues. The DNA of the CDR3 is TGTGCCAGCAGTTTAGGGGGTTATGGTGCAACTAATGAAAAACTGTTTTTT. It translates to CASSLGGYGATNEKLFF.

The gene calls are TRBV4-1 and TRBJ1-4; D unclear. Trimming removed 8 bases at V and 7 bases at J, with 14 bases between. The germline V gene encodes CDR1 MGHRA and CDR2 YSYEKL. CDR3 length: 13 amino acids. CDR3 in amino acids: CASQEGFREKLFF. The CDR3 DNA follows: TGCGCCAGCCAGGAAGGGTTTCGTGAAAAACTGTTTTTT.